This T cell receptor (beta chain) was retrieved from a study of blood T cell repertoires in COVID-19 (dated by TCRdb to the early 2020s). Context from the whole study: Collaborator samples came from the United States, Italy and Spain and covered acute and convalescent phases of COVID-19. The material from the prospective study consisted of cDNA or gDNA derived from T cells, B-cell-depleted T cells, or PBMCs. Subjects who had been exposed to COVID-19, were actively infected with it, or had recovered from it provided the deeply sampled blood TCRbeta repertoires that made up the dataset. A freely available public database, intended as a resource for researchers studying the immune response to SARS-CoV-2, is where the repertoires were released. Samples came from the ongoing ImmuneRACE study (first 160 participants) plus 1,254 subjects from 6 global collaborators. Sample metadata almost always included a de-identified subject ID, COVID-19 status, age in years and sex. Where available, HLA class I and class II types were obtained from metadata supplied by the sample provider rather than from assay-based typing.

Collaborating institutions collected whole blood in K2EDTA tubes following their own protocols. For TCRbeta analysis, collaborators shipped samples in one of three forms: frozen whole blood, isolated PBMCs, or DNA extracted from either of those sample types. From V the trimming removes 1 base and from J it removes 6 bases, while the gene matches leave 12 bases of the junction unaccounted for. The germline V gene specifies MDHEN as CDR1 and SYDVKM as CDR2. Inclusive of the bounding cysteine and phenylalanine, the CDR3 is 17 residues long. Solely the CDR3 DNA is kept, with 51 bases framed from the first base. The immunoSEQ Assay, a bias-controlled multiplex PCR, was used to amplify TCRbeta CDR3 regions from genomic DNA. Per the source publication's procedure: The number of nucleated cells in each sample was estimated by amplification of reference gene primers within the assay. To quantify the absolute abundance of each unique TCRbeta CDR3 rearrangement, sequence reads were collapsed and filtered. For each sample, productive Simpson clonality was calculated as the square root of Simpson's diversity index across productive rearrangements. TCRdb stores this immuneACCESS table with in-frame sequences only. Part of the clones is absent; in the studies checked, under half of the shortfall reflects unresolved V genes, and no reason is known for the rest. The V and J calls and clone size were taken over from that table, and D and trimming were inferred from the DNA. In all, the sample holds hundreds of thousands of clones, and 82% of those were seen once. The ten largest clonotypes hold 3% to 4% of the sample.

As for this clone: Its antigen remains undetermined. No much larger clonotype is one base removed from it; base qualities were not supplied.

Beyond this particular receptor, the publication reports: The amount of clinical and demographic metadata varied by source and participant and was provided uncurated.

Sequenced: peripheral blood. The clonotype comes from a woman of 80 years or more with acute or convalescent COVID-19. Rearrangement joined TRBV28 to TRBJ2-3; 8 nucleotides in the junction match TRBD2. The CDR3 reads as follows: CASSLFGSGAVWDTQYF. The sequenced DNA is TGTGCCAGCAGTTTATTTGGTAGCGGGGCGGTGTGGGATACGCAGTATTTT.